This T cell receptor (beta chain) emerged from a study of vaccination and CD4 T cells after COVID-19. Treatment denoted: 10-day PBMC culture with coronavirus spike peptide pools or control peptides (ViraFEST assay). This clonotype is medium-sized. Its antigen is unknown. Germline V gene sequence: CDR1 DFQATT, CDR2 SNEGSKA (reference sequence). CDR3 length: 15 amino acids. V was shortened by 6 bases and J by 2 bases, with 18 bases between the two germline ends. With the Oncomine TCR Beta short-read assay, DNA from cultured CD4+ T cells was sequenced. TCRdb re-derived calls from the PCR reads in MiXCR, one entry per CDR3 protein. The sample has around 4,800 distinct CDR3 sequences, 20% to 25% seen once.

The V gene is TRBV20-1, the J gene TRBJ2-3; D assignment may be TRBD1 or TRBD2 (5 bases each). The specimen sequenced was CD4+ T cells from blood, cultured in vitro. The clonotype comes from a human donor who had recovered from COVID-19. CDR3 amino acids: CSAQGPHGNTDTQYF. CDR3 nucleotides: TGCAGTGCCCAGGGACCCCACGGTAACACAGATACGCAGTATTTT.